The 21 T cell receptor beta chains given below trace back to one sample, sequenced in a study of CD8+ T cells in alopecia areata. Extraction of RNA preceded its reverse transcription into cDNA, which served as the sequencing template. Data came from immunoSEQ multiplex PCR; TCRdb stores just in-frame clones and leaves some out. The sample carries more than 95,000 clones, 55% recorded once. Sequencing was carried out using CD4+ T cells sorted from blood. The origin of the receptors is a human donor in good health.

The chain joins TRBV30 to TRBJ1-2, with D unresolved. V was shortened by 0 bases and J by 4 bases, with 21 bases between the two germline ends. The germline CDR1 and CDR2 sequences are GTSNPN and SVGIG (reference sequence). CDR3 size: 17 residues. The DNA for the CDR3 is TGTGCCTGGAGTGTGGAGGCCCCACTGCTAAAATCCTATGGCTACACCTTC. This translates into CAWSVEAPLLKSYGYTF. The whole variable domain, filled in from reference TRBV30 and TRBJ1-2, reads SQTIHQWPATLVQPVGSPLSLECTVEGTSNPNLYWYRQAAGRGLQLLFYSVGIGQISSEVPQNLSASRPQDRQFILSSKKLLLSDSGFYLCAWSVEAPLLKSYGYTFGSGTRLTVV.

The V call is TRBV2, the J call TRBJ1-2; a weak D match, TRBD1 (6 bases). The CDR3 covers 14 residues. The V gene's germline CDR1 is SNHLY and CDR2 FYNNEI. The V end was cut by 7 bases, the J end by 2 bases, with 14 bases between. As DNA, the CDR3 is TGTGCCAGCAAAGACAGGTTTTTCAACTATGGCTACACCTTC. It translates to CASKDRFFNYGYTF.

The chain recombines TRBV29-1 with TRBJ1-1; possibly TRBD1 for D (5 bases). The CDR3 sequence is 14 residues long. Germline V gene lookup returns CDR1 SQVTM and CDR2 ANQGSEA. V gave up 6 bases and J gave up 4 bases, with 18 bases separating them. The CDR3 coding sequence is TGCAGCGTGGCGGGACGGGAACCAAGCACTGAAGCTTTCTTT. It yields the protein CSVAGREPSTEAFF.

V is TRBV9 and J is TRBJ1-1; D unclear. The V end lost 1 base, the J end lost 1 base, and 5 bases lay between the germline ends. Germline V gene data show CDR1 as SGDLS and CDR2 as YYNGEE. The CDR3 totals 13 residues. The CDR3 bases are TGTGCCAGCAGCGTATCCCCGAACACTGAAGCTTTCTTT. Translation gives CASSVSPNTEAFF.

V usage is TRBV29-1 and J usage is TRBJ2-5; TRBD2 matches 9 bases. Germline loops: CDR1 SQVTM, CDR2 ANQGSEA. This CDR3 comprises 12 residues. Trimming took 0 bases from V and 11 from J; bases not matched to a gene: 4. CDR3 nucleotide sequence: TGCAGCGTTGAAGATAGTGGACTAGCGCAGTACTTC. Translating it yields CSVEDSGLAQYF.

The V and J genes are TRBV6-6 and TRBJ2-7; D may be TRBD1 (6 bases). Germline lookup yields CDR1 MNHNY and CDR2 SVGAGI (reference sequence). CDR3 length: 14 amino acids. The CDR3 DNA is TGTGCGAGCGGCGAGGGGGACGTAGGGGGCGAGCAGTACTTC. Translating gives CASGEGDVGGEQYF.

This clone was seen repeatedly, ten times or more. V is TRBV18 and J is TRBJ2-7, with 9 bases aligning to TRBD1. The germline CDR1 and CDR2 sequences are KGHSH and LQKENI. V dropped 3 bases and J dropped 5; count of bases not matched to a gene: 8. This CDR3 has 15 amino acids. Here the CDR3 reads CASSPTGQGQNEQYF. The CDR3 DNA is TGTGCCAGCTCACCGACCGGACAGGGGCAAAACGAGCAGTACTTC.

The genes are TRBV15 and TRBJ2-3, with 8 bases fitting TRBD1. From germline, CDR1 is LNHNV and CDR2 YYDKDF (reference sequence). CDR3 length equals 17 residues. Unmatched junction bases numbered 6, after V lost 1 base and J lost 0 bases. The CDR3 coding sequence is TGTGCCACCAGCAGAGCCGCAGGGGGCCACAGCACAGATACGCAGTATTTT. Translated: CATSRAAGGHSTDTQYF.

The V and J genes are TRBV7-9 and TRBJ1-5; D gene unclear. CDR3 size: 16 residues. Trimming removed 5 bases at V and 4 bases at J, with 18 bases between. Germline V gene lookup returns CDR1 SEHNR and CDR2 FQNEAQ (reference sequence). The CDR3 is CASSPAMLRFNQPQHF. CDR3 nucleotide sequence: TGTGCCAGCAGCCCCGCGATGTTGAGGTTTAATCAGCCCCAGCATTTT.

V gene TRBV29-1 combines with J gene TRBJ2-5; 7 bases are shared with TRBD2. Per germline, CDR1 SQVTM and CDR2 ANQGSEA. The CDR3 is 13 residues long. V shed 6 bases, J shed 4 bases, and the junction held 8 bases outside the gene matches. The CDR3 region has the DNA TGCAGCGTGGGGGGGGTCACCCGAGAGACCCAGTACTTC. It codes for CSVGGVTRETQYF.

The V and J genes are TRBV28 and TRBJ1-5; no definite D call. V lost 10 bases, J lost 5 bases, and 12 bases lay in between. The CDR3 loop spans 12 amino acids. Germline values: CDR1 MDHEN, CDR2 SYDVKM. CDR3 in amino acids: CAISLGDQPQHF. The CDR3 DNA follows: TGTGCCATCTCACTAGGAGATCAGCCCCAGCATTTT.

The V and J genes are TRBV25-1 and TRBJ2-3; 8 bases align to TRBD2. V dropped 7 bases and J dropped 0; count of bases not matched to a gene: 3. The CDR3 sequence is 14 residues long. The germline CDR1 and CDR2 sequences are MGHDK and SYGVNS. CDR3 bases: TGTGCCAGCACTAGCGGGCTGAGCACAGATACGCAGTATTTT. Protein sequence: CASTSGLSTDTQYF. Together with reference TRBV25-1 and TRBJ2-3, the CDR3 gives the full variable domain: EADIYQTPRYLVIGTGKKITLECSQTMGHDKMYWYQQDPGMELHLIHYSYGVNSTEKGDLSSESTVSRIRTEHFPLTLESARPSHTSQYLCASTSGLSTDTQYFGPGTRLTVL.

This clone came up a few times. The CDR3, as DNA: TGTGCCAGCAGCTTAGAAGCGAACACAGATACGCAGTATTTT. Protein sequence: CASSLEANTDTQYF. The chain combines TRBV7-2 with TRBJ2-3; D gene uncertain. This CDR3 has 14 amino acids. Germline values: CDR1 SGHTA, CDR2 FQGNSA. Trimming shortened V by 1 base and J by 2 bases, and 7 bases separated the two germline ends. Complete variable domain (other parts from reference TRBV7-2 and TRBJ2-3): GAGVSQSPSNKVTEKGKDVELRCDPISGHTALYWYRQSLGQGLEFLIYFQGNSAPDKSGLPSDRFSAERTGGSVSTLTIQRTQQEDSAVYLCASSLEANTDTQYFGPGTRLTVL.

The chain employs TRBV30 and TRBJ1-1; D ambiguous. The CDR3 length is 15 residues. The V gene lost 5 bases and the J gene lost 3 bases, with 19 bases spanning the gap. Germline CDR1 reads GTSNPN; CDR2 reads SVGIG (reference sequence). CDR3: CAWCLFTGGDTEAFF. DNA for the CDR3: TGTGCCTGGTGCCTCTTTACTGGCGGTGACACTGAAGCTTTCTTT. Drawing the rest from reference TRBV30 and TRBJ1-1, the complete variable domain is SQTIHQWPATLVQPVGSPLSLECTVEGTSNPNLYWYRQAAGRGLQLLFYSVGIGQISSEVPQNLSASRPQDRQFILSSKKLLLSDSGFYLCAWCLFTGGDTEAFFGQGTRLTVV.

This rearrangement joins TRBV9 to TRBJ2-3, with 9 positions matching TRBD1. The CDR3 runs to 15 residues. Germline CDR1 SGDLS, CDR2 YYNGEE. The V segment lost 2 bases and the J segment 2 bases; nucleotides outside the gene matches: 3. The CDR3 spells CASSVRTGDTDTQYF. In nucleotides, the CDR3 is TGTGCCAGCAGCGTCCGGACAGGGGACACAGATACGCAGTATTTT.

The chain couples TRBV23-1 to TRBJ2-7; 10 nucleotides line up with TRBD1. TRBV23-1 is sorted into the ORF group, with uncertain function. This CDR3 contains 17 residues. The junction had 14 bases not matched to a gene; V was cut back by 9 bases and J by 0 bases. The CDR3 loop reads CARDGMTGTGDSYEQYF. CDR3 nucleotide sequence: TGCGCCAGGGACGGTATGACCGGGACAGGGGACTCCTACGAGCAGTACTTC.

The chain employs TRBV27 and TRBJ2-3, with D perhaps matching TRBD2 (6 bases). The CDR3 has 16 residues. V lost 5 bases, J lost 5 bases, and 20 bases lay in between. Per germline, CDR1 MNHEY and CDR2 SMNVEV (reference sequence). CDR3 loop: CASSARGRLGGDTQYF. In nucleotides, the CDR3 is TGTGCCAGCAGTGCCCGAGGGCGGTTGGGGGGAGATACGCAGTATTTT.

In its sample, this clone was seen a few times. V gene TRBV28 combines with J gene TRBJ1-1; 8 bases are shared with TRBD1. Germline-derived CDR1 and CDR2 are MDHEN and SYDVKM. Losses at the gene ends were 7 bases for V and 4 bases for J; bases not matched to a gene: 11. This CDR3 is 15 amino acids long. The CDR3: CASTVQGVGSTEAFF. DNA of the CDR3: TGTGCCAGCACGGTACAGGGGGTTGGGAGCACTGAAGCTTTCTTT.

As regards this clone: Distinct nucleotide sequences in the sample also encode this CDR3. The chain combines TRBV2 with TRBJ1-6, with TRBD1 matching over 8 bases. Trimming removed 3 bases from V and 6 bases from J; junction bases left unmatched: 1. This CDR3 has 14 residues. From germline, CDR1 is SNHLY and CDR2 FYNNEI. CDR3 DNA: TGTGCCAGCAGTGACCAGGGGGCTAATTCACCCCTCCACTTT. It codes for CASSDQGANSPLHF.

The chain has TRBV7-2 and TRBJ2-7; 7 bases agree with TRBD1. The germline CDR1 and CDR2 sequences are SGHTA and FQGNSA. J was trimmed by 3 bases and V by 1 base; bases with no gene match: 6. The CDR3 spans 15 residues. The CDR3: CASSLGPAGGYEQYF. As DNA, the CDR3 is TGTGCCAGCAGCTTAGGGCCCGCAGGGGGCTACGAGCAGTACTTC.

The gene calls are TRBV7-2 and TRBJ2-2; 14 bases fit TRBD2. The germline CDR1 and CDR2 sequences are SGHTA and FQGNSA. The ends lost 3 bases at V and 6 bases at J; junction bases unmatched: 6. There are 17 residues in the CDR3. This CDR3 reads CASSLTSGGAEAGELFF. In DNA, the CDR3 is TGTGCCAGCAGCTTGACTAGCGGGGGGGCCGAGGCCGGGGAGCTGTTTTTT.